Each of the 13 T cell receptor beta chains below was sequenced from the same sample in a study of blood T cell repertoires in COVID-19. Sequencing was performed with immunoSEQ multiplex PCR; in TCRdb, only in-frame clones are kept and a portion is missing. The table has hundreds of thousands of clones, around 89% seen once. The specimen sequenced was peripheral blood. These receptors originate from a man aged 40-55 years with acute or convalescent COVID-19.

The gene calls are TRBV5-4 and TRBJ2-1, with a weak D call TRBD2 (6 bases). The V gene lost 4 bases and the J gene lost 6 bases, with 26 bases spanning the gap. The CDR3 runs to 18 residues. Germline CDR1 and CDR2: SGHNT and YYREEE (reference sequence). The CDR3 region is CASSRGGRGAGGINEQFF. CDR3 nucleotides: TGTGCCAGCAGCAGGGGTGGGCGTGGCGCCGGGGGTATCAATGAGCAGTTCTTC.

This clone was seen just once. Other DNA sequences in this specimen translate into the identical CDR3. Here the CDR3 DNA reads TGCGCCAGCAGCTTGGGGCAGGGGGCTGAAGCTTTCTTT. This codes for CASSLGQGAEAFF. This rearrangement joins TRBV5-1 to TRBJ1-1, with 7 nucleotides matching TRBD1. The trim removed 0 bases at V and 6 bases at J, leaving 2 bases unmatched. Germline CDR1 and CDR2: SGHRS and YFSETQ. The CDR3 sequence is 13 residues long.

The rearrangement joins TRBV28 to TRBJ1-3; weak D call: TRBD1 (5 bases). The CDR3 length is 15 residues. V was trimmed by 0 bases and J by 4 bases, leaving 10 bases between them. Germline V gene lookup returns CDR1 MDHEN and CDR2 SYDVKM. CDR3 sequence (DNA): TGTGCCAGCAGTTTATGGGGGACTGCCGGAAACACCATATATTTT. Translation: CASSLWGTAGNTIYF.

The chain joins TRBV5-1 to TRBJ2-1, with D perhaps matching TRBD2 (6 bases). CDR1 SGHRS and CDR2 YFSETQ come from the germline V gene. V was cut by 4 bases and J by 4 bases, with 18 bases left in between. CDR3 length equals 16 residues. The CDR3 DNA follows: TGCGCCAGCAGCCGGGGCCAAACTAGCAGATACAATGAGCAGTTCTTC. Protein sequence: CASSRGQTSRYNEQFF.

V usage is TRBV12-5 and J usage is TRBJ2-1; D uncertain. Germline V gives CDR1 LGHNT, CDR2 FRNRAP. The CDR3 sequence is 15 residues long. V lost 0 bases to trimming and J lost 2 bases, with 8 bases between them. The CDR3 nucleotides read TGTGCTAGTGGTTTGGTAAATGGGCCCTACAATGAGCAGTTCTTC. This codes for CASGLVNGPYNEQFF.

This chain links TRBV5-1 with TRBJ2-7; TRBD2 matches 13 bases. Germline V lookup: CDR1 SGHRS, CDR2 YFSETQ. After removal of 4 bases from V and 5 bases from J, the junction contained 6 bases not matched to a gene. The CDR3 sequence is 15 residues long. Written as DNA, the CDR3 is TGCGCCAGCAGCGTGAGACTAGCGGGGGGCCACGAGCAGTACTTC. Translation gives CASSVRLAGGHEQYF. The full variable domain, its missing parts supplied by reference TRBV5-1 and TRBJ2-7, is KAGVTQTPRYLIKTRGQQVTLSCSPISGHRSVSWYQQTPGQGLQFLFEYFSETQRNKGNFPGRFSGRQFSNSRSEMNVSTLELGDSALYLCASSVRLAGGHEQYFGPGTRLTVT.

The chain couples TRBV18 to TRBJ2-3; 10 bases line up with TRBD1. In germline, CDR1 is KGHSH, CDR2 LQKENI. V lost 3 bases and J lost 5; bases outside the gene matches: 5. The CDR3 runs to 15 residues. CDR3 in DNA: TGTGCCAGCTCACCCGGGACAGGGGCAGGAGATACGCAGTATTTT. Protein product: CASSPGTGAGDTQYF.

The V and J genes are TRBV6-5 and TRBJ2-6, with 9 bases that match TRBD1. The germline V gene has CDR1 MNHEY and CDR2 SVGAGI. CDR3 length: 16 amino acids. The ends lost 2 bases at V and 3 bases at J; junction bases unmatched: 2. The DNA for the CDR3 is TGTGCCAGCAGTTACGGGACAGGGAGTGGGGCCAACGTCCTGACTTTC. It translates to CASSYGTGSGANVLTF.

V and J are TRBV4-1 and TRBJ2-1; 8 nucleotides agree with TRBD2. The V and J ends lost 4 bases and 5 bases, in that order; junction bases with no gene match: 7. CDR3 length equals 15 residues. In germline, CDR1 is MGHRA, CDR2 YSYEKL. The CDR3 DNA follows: TGCGCCAGCAGCCCCCATAGCGGGAATGACAATGAGCAGTTCTTC. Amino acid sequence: CASSPHSGNDNEQFF.

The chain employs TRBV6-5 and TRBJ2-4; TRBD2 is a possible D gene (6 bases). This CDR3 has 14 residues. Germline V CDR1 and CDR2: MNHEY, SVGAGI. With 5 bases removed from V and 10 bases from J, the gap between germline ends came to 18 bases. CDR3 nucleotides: TGTGCCAGCAGTCCCCCGGGACTGAGGCGGATTCAGTACTTC. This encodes CASSPPGLRRIQYF.

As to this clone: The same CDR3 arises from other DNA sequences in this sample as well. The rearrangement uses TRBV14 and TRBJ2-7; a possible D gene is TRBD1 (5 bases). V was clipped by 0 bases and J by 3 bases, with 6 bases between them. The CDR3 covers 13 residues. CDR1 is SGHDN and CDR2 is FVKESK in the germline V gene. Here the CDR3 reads CASSQEGVYEQYF. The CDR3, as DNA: TGTGCCAGCAGCCAAGAAGGGGTCTACGAGCAGTACTTC.

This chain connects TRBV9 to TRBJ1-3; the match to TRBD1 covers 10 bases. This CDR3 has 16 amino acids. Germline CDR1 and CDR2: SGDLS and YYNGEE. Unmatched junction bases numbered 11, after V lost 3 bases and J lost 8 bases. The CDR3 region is CASSARDRGLRDTIYF. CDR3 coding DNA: TGTGCCAGCAGCGCCCGGGACAGGGGTCTCCGGGACACCATATATTTT.

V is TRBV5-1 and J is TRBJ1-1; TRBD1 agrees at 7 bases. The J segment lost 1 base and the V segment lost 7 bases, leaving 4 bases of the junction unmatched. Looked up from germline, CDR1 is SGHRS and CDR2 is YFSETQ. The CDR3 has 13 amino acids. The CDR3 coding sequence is TGCGCCAGCGGACGACAGGGGAACACTGAAGCTTTCTTT. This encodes CASGRQGNTEAFF.